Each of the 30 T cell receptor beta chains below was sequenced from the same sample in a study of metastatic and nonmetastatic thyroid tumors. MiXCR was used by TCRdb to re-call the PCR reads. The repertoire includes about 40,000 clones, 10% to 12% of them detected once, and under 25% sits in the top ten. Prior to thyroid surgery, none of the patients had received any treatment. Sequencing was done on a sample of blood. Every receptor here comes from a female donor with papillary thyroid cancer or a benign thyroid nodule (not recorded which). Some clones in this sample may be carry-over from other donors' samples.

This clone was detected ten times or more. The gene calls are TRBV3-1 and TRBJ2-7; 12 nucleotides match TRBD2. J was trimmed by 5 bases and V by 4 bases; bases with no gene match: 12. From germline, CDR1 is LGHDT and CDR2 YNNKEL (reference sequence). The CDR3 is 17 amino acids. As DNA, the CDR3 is TGTGCCAGCAGCCCGGGACTAGCGGGCTGGGGTCGCGACGAGCAGTACTTC. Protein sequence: CASSPGLAGWGRDEQYF.

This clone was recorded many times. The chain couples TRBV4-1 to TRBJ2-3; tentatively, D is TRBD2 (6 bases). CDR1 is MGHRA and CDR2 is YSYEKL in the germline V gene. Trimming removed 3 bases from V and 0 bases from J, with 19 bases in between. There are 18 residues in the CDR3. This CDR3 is CASSQRGRPGASTDTQYF. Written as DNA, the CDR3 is TGCGCCAGCAGCCAGAGAGGGAGGCCCGGAGCTAGCACAGATACGCAGTATTTT.

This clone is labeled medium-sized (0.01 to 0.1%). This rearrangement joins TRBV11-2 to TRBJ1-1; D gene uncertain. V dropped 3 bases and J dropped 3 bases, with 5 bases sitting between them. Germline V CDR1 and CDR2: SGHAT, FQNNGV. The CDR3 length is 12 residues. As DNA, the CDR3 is TGTGCCAGCAGCTTTATGTACACTGAAGCTTTCTTT. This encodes CASSFMYTEAFF.

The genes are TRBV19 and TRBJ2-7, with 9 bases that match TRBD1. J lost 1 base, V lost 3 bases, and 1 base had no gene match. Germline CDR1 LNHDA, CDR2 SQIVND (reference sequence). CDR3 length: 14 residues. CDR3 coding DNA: TGTGCCAGTAGTATTGGGACAGGGTCCTACGAGCAGTACTTC. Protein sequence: CASSIGTGSYEQYF.

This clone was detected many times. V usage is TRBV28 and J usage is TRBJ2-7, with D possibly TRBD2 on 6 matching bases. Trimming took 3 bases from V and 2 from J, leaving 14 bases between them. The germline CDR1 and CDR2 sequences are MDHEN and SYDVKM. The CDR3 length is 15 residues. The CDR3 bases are TGTGCCAGCAGTTTTGGGGTAGCGGATACCTACGAGCAGTACTTC. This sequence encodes CASSFGVADTYEQYF.

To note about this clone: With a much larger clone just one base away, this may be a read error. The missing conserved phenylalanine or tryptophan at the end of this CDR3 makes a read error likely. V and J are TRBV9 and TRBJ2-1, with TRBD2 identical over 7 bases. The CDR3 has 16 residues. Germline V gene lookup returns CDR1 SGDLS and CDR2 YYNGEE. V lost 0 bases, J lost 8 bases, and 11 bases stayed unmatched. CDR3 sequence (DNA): TGTGCCAGCAGCGTAGGTGGGCTAGCGGAGCGGGATGAGCAGTTCTCC. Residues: CASSVGGLAERDEQFS.

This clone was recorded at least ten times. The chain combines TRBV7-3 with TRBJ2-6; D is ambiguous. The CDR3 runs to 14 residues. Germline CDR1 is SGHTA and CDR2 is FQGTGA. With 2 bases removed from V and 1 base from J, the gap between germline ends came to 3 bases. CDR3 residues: CASSLYSGANVLTF. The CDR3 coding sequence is TGTGCCAGCAGCTTATATTCTGGGGCCAACGTCCTGACTTTC.

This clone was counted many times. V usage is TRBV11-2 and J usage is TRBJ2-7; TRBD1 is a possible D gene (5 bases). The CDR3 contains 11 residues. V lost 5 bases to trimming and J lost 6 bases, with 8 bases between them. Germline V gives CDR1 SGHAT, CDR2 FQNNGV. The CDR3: CASSRGSEQYF. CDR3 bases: TGTGCCAGCAGCAGGGGCAGCGAGCAGTACTTC.

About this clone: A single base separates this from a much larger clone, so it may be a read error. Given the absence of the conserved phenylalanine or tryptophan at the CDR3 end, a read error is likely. The CDR3 DNA reads as TGTGCCAGCTCACCCAACTCTCAGAACACTGAAGCTTTCCTT. Translating it yields CASSPNSQNTEAFL. The chain carries TRBV18 and TRBJ1-1; D gene ambiguous. The CDR3 is made up of 14 amino acids. Germline-derived CDR1 and CDR2 are KGHSH and LQKENI. The ends were cut back, 3 bases at V and 1 base at J, with 9 bases in the middle.

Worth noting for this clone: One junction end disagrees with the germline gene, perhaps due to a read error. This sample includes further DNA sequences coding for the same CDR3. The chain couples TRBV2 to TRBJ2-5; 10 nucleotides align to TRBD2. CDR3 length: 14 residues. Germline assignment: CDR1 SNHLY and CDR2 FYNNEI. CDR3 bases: TGTGCCAGCTCCGGGACTAGCGTCCAAGAGACACAGTACTTC. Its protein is CASSGTSVQETQYF.

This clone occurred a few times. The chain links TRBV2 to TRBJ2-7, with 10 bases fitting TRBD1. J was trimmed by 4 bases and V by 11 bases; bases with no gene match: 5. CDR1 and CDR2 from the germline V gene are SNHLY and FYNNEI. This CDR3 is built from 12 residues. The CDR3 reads CAAGQGVYEQYF. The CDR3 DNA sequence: TGTGCCGCCGGACAGGGGGTTTACGAGCAGTACTTC.

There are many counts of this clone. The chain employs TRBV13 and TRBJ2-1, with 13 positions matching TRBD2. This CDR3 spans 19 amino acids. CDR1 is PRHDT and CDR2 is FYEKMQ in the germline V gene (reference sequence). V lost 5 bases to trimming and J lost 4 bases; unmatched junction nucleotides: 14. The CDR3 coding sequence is TGTGCCAGCAGCGCCCTGGGACTAGCGGGGACCCTCCCTTACAATGAGCAGTTCTTC. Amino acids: CASSALGLAGTLPYNEQFF.

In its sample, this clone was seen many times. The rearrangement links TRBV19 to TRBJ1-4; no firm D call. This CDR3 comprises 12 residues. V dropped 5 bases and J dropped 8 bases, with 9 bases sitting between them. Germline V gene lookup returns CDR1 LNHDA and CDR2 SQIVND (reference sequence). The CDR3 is CASSPREEKLFF. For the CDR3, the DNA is TGTGCCAGTAGTCCGAGGGAGGAAAAACTGTTTTTT.

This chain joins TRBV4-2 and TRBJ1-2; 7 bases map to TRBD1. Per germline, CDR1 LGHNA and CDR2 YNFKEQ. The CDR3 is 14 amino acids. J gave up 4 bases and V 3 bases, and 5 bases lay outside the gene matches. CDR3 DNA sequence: TGTGCCAGCAGCCAGAACCGGGACAGCTATGGCTACACCTTC. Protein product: CASSQNRDSYGYTF.

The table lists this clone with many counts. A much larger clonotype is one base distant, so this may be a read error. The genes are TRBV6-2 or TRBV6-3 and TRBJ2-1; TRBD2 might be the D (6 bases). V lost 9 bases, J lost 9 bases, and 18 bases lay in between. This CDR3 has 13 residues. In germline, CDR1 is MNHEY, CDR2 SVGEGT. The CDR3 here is CASRRGAGSEQFF. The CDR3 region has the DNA TGTGCCAGTCGTCGCGGGGCGGGCAGTGAGCAGTTCTTC.

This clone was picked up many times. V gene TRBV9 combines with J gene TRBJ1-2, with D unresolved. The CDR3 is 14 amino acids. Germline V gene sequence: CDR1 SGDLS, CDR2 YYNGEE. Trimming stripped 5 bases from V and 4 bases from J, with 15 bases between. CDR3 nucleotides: TGTGCCAGCAGTGCAGACACAACCTTCTATGGCTACACCTTC. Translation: CASSADTTFYGYTF. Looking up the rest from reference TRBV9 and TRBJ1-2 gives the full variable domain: DSGVTQTPKHLITATGQRVTLRCSPRSGDLSVYWYQQSLDQGLQFLIQYYNGEERAKGNILERFSAQQFPDLHSELNLSSLELGDSALYFCASSADTTFYGYTFGSGTRLTVV.

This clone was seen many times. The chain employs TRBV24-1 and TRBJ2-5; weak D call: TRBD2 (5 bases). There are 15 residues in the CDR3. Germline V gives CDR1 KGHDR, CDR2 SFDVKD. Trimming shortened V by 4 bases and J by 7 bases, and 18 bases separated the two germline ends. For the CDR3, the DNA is TGTGCCACCAGTGAACACGGAACAAGGGAGACGACCCAGTACTTC. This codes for CATSEHGTRETTQYF.

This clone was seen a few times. CDR3 protein: CASSQGDTQYF. CDR3 in DNA: TGTGCCAGCAGCCAGGGAGATACGCAGTATTTT. The chain uses TRBV7-6 and TRBJ2-3; D possibly corresponds to TRBD1 (5 bases). CDR1 is SGHVS and CDR2 is FNYEAQ in the germline V gene. The V and J ends lost 5 bases and 5 bases respectively, with 5 bases between them. CDR3 length: 11 residues.

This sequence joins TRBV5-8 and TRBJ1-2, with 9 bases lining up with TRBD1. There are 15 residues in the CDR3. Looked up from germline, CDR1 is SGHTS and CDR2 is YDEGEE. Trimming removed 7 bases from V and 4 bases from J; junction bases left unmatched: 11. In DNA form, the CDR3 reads TGTGCCAGCGCTCAAGGGACGACAGGGGGCTATGGCTACACCTTC. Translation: CASAQGTTGGYGYTF.

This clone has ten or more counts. The CDR3 DNA follows: TGCAGTGCTAGTTCCCCGGAGCTGGGCACAGATACGCAGTATTTT. It specifies CSASSPELGTDTQYF. This chain links TRBV20-1 with TRBJ2-3, with D unclear. Germline V gene lookup returns CDR1 DFQATT and CDR2 SNEGSKA (reference sequence). The CDR3 length is 15 residues. The germline V and J ends were trimmed by 3 bases and 1 base, with 14 bases remaining between them.

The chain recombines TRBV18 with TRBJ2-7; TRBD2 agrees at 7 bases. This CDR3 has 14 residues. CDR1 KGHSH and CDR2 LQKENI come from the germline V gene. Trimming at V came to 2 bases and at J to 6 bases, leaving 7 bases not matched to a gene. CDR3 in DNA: TGTGCCAGCTCACCAACCTCTAGCGGTTGCGAGCAGTACTTC. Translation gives CASSPTSSGCEQYF.

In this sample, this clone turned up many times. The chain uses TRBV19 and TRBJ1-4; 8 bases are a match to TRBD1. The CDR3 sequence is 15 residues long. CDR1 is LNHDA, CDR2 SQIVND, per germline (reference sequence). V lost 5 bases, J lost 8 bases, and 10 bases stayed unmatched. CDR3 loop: CASSPQGARGEKLFF. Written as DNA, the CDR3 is TGTGCCAGTAGTCCTCAGGGGGCACGTGGGGAAAAACTGTTTTTT.

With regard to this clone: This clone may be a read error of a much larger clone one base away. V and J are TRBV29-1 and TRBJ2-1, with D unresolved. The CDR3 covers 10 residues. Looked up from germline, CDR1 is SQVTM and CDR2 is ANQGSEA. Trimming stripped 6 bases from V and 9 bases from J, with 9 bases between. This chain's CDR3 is CSVSRAEQFF. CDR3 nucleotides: TGCAGCGTATCCCGTGCTGAGCAGTTCTTC.

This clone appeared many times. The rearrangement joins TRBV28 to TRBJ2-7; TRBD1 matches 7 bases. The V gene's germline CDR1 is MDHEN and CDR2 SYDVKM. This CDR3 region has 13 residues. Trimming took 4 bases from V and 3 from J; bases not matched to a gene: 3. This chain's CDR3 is CASSSGQNYEQYF. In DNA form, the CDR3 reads TGTGCCAGCAGTTCGGGACAGAACTACGAGCAGTACTTC.

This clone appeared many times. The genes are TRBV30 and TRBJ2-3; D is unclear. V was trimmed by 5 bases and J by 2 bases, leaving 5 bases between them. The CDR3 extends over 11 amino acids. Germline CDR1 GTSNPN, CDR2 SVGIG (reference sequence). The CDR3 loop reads CAWGVTDTQYF. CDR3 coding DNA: TGTGCCTGGGGGGTCACAGATACGCAGTATTTT.

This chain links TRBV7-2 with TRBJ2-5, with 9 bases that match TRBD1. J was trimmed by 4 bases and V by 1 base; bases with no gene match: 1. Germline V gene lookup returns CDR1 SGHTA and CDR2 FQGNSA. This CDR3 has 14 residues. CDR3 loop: CASSLGGQGETQYF. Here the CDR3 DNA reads TGTGCCAGCAGCTTAGGGGGACAGGGAGAGACCCAGTACTTC.

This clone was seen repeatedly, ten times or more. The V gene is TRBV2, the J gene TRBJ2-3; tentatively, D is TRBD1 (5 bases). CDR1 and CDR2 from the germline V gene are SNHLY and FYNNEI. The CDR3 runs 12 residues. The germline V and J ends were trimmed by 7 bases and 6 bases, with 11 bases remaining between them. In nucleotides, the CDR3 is TGTGCCAGCATTTTTGGACACGATACGCAGTATTTT. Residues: CASIFGHDTQYF.

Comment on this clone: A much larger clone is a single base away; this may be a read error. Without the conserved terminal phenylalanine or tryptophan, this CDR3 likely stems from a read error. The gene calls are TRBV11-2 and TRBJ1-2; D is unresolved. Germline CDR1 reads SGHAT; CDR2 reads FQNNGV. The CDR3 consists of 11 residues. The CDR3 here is CAGSLAGGYTL. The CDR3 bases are TGTGCCGGCAGCTTAGCAGGTGGCTACACCCTC.

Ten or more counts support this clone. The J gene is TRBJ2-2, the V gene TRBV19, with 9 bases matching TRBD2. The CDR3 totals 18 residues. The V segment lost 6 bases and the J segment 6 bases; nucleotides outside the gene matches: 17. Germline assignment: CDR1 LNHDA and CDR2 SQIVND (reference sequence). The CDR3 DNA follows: TGTGCCAGTAGGATCGGTCGGTTCGGCGGGAGGGTTCCCGGGGAGCTGTTTTTT. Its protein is CASRIGRFGGRVPGELFF.

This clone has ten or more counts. The CDR3 region is CASGLVTTNEKLFF. The DNA for the CDR3 is TGTGCTAGTGGTTTGGTAACAACTAATGAAAAACTGTTTTTT. J is TRBJ1-4 and V is TRBV12-5; D is undetermined. Germline V gene sequence: CDR1 LGHNT, CDR2 FRNRAP. The V and J ends lost 0 bases and 0 bases respectively, with 2 bases between them. This CDR3 is built from 14 residues. The full variable domain, its missing parts supplied by reference TRBV12-5 and TRBJ1-4, is DARVTQTPRHKVTEMGQEVTMRCQPILGHNTVFWYRQTMMQGLELLAYFRNRAPLDDSGMPKDRFSAEMPDATLATLKIQPSEPRDSAVYFCASGLVTTNEKLFFGSGTQLSVL.